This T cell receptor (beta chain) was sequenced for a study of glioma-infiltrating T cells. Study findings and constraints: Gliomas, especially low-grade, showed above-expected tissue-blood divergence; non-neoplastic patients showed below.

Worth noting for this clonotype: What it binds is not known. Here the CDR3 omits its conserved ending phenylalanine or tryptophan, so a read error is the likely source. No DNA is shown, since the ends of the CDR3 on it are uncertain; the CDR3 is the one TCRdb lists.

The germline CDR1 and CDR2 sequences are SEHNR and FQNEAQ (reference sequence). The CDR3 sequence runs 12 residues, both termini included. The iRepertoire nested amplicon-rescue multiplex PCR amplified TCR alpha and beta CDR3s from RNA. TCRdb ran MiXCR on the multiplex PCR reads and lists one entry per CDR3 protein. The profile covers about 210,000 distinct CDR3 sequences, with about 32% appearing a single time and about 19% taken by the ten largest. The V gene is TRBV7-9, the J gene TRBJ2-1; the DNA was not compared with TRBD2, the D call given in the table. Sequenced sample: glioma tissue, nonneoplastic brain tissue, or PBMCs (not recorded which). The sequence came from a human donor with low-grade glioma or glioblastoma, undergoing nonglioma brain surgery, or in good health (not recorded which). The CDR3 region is CASSLNHGSEFL.